Below, one TCR beta chain is given with its context. Its cognate antigen is unknown. This specimen comes from a study of cytomegalovirus exposure and HLA in healthy donors. General study points: Data from an earlier analysis indicated that most TCR beta V segments were productive either about 87% or about 30% of the time. It was reportedly the case that the classifier diagnosed cytomegalovirus status with high specificity and sensitivity.

The PCR made use of 60 Vbeta and 13 Jbeta primers. Original handling: Later, an analysis found some 80 million unique TCR beta chains, and roughly 10 million of these were shared. Produced via immunoSEQ multiplex PCR; TCRdb's table is partial and in-frame only. The V and J calls and the clone size are those of that table, but D and trimming were determined from the DNA. Of fewer than 55,000 clones in the sample, around three quarters were seen once. The ends lost 6 bases at V and 1 base at J; junction bases unmatched: 4. The CDR3 runs to 16 residues. Germline V gives CDR1 MDHEN, CDR2 SYDVKM. The V gene is TRBV28, the J gene TRBJ2-2, with TRBD2 identical over 11 bases. The TCR comes from a woman aged 45-65 years in good health and CMV-seropositive. The sequenced sample was PBMCs. The CDR3 DNA reads TGTGCCAGCAGCTTTAGCGGGAGGGAGAACACCGGGGAGCTGTTTTTT. This translates into CASSFSGRENTGELFF.